A single TCR beta chain is shown here with its context. These data belong to a study of control samples from healthy donors and cancer patients. The assay was immunoSEQ multiplex PCR, and TCRdb's table has in-frame clones only and misses some. Here the sample table reports about 190,000 clones. The CDR3 length is 14 residues. Per the germline V gene, CDR1 is MDHEN and CDR2 is SYDVKM. Trimming stripped 9 bases from V and 3 bases from J, with 17 bases between. The sample taken for sequencing was blood. The sequence derives from a woman aged 25 to 39 in good health. The chain uses TRBV28 and TRBJ1-1, with D possibly matching TRBD1 (6 bases). DNA for the CDR3: TGTGCCAGATTAAACCCAGGGGAGGACACTGAAGCTTTCTTT. Its protein is CARLNPGEDTEAFF.